Presented here are 24 T cell receptor beta chains from one specimen sequenced in a study of metastatic and nonmetastatic thyroid tumors. TCRdb reprocessed the PCR reads via MiXCR. The table shows about 6,900 clones, with under 30% occurring only once. No patient received treatment before thyroid surgery. Sequenced input: adjacent normal tissue. These receptors all come from a male donor with papillary thyroid cancer or a benign thyroid nodule (not recorded which). Some clones in this sample may be carry-over from other donors' samples.

The chain is built from TRBV30 and TRBJ1-2; D is possibly TRBD1 (6 bases). The CDR3 contains 12 residues. V lost 4 bases, J lost 4 bases, and 10 bases lay in between. The V gene's germline CDR1 is GTSNPN and CDR2 SVGIG (reference sequence). The CDR3 region is CAWIQGIYGYTF. DNA for the CDR3: TGTGCCTGGATACAGGGAATCTATGGCTACACCTTC.

In this sample, this clone turned up many times. This chain uses TRBV19 with TRBJ2-2; 9 bases line up with TRBD1. V dropped 3 bases and J dropped 5; count of bases not matched to a gene: 10. The CDR3 loop spans 17 amino acids. Germline CDR1 and CDR2: LNHDA and SQIVND (reference sequence). Written as DNA, the CDR3 is TGTGCCAGTAGTATGTTTGGACAGGGGTTAGAAACCGGGGAGCTGTTTTTT. As protein: CASSMFGQGLETGELFF. The full variable domain, rest sourced from reference TRBV19 and TRBJ2-2, is DGGITQSPKYLFRKEGQNVTLSCEQNLNHDAMYWYRQDPGQGLRLIYYSQIVNDFQKGDIAEGYSVSREKKESFPLTVTSAQKNPTAFYLCASSMFGQGLETGELFFGEGSRLTVL.

Note on this clone: A read error may produce the germline difference seen at one junction end. The V gene is TRBV5-1, the J gene TRBJ2-7, with 10 nucleotides matching TRBD1. Germline V gene lookup returns CDR1 SGHRS and CDR2 YFSETQ. The CDR3 has 14 amino acids. CDR3 amino acids: CSSSPGQGRHEQYF. In nucleotides, the CDR3 is TGCTCCAGCAGCCCGGGACAGGGGCGGCACGAGCAGTACTTC.

The J gene is TRBJ1-5, the V gene TRBV20-1; D ambiguous. The V gene lost 4 bases and the J gene lost 0 bases, with 7 bases spanning the gap. Looked up from germline, CDR1 is DFQATT and CDR2 is SNEGSKA (reference sequence). This CDR3 has 13 residues. Here the CDR3 reads CSATTYSNQPQHF. CDR3 in DNA: TGCAGTGCTACTACTTATAGCAATCAGCCCCAGCATTTT.

Only a few counts were recorded for this clone. The V call is TRBV7-2, the J call TRBJ1-5; D remains unclear. V was clipped by 1 base and J by 5 bases, with 6 bases between them. The CDR3 consists of 13 residues. CDR1 is SGHTA and CDR2 is FQGNSA in the germline V gene. This CDR3 is CASSLGMDQPQHF. CDR3 bases: TGTGCCAGCAGCTTAGGAATGGATCAGCCCCAGCATTTT. Full variable domain (missing parts from reference TRBV7-2 and TRBJ1-5): GAGVSQSPSNKVTEKGKDVELRCDPISGHTALYWYRQSLGQGLEFLIYFQGNSAPDKSGLPSDRFSAERTGGSVSTLTIQRTQQEDSAVYLCASSLGMDQPQHFGDGTRLSIL.

This clone ranks as medium-sized. The CDR3 DNA sequence: TGTGCCAGCAGCTCTTCACTAGGCGGGAGGGCCAACAATGAGCAGTTCTTC. Amino acids: CASSSSLGGRANNEQFF. The chain links TRBV14 to TRBJ2-1; 9 positions match TRBD2. The CDR3 is made up of 17 amino acids. Unmatched junction bases numbered 13, after V lost 5 bases and J lost 5 bases. CDR1 and CDR2 (germline): SGHDN, FVKESK. The whole variable domain, filled in from reference TRBV14 and TRBJ2-1, reads EAGVTQFPSHSVIEKGQTVTLRCDPISGHDNLYWYRRVMGKEIKFLLHFVKESKQDESGMPNNRFLAERTGGTYSTLKVQPAELEDSGVYFCASSSSLGGRANNEQFFGPGTRLTVL.

The chain joins TRBV19 to TRBJ1-2, with D unresolved. V was trimmed by 5 bases and J by 6 bases, leaving 16 bases between them. Per the germline V gene, CDR1 is LNHDA and CDR2 is SQIVND (reference sequence). The CDR3 length is 14 residues. CDR3 residues: CASSRTAAPDGYTF. CDR3 sequence (DNA): TGTGCCAGTAGTCGGACCGCTGCGCCGGATGGCTACACCTTC.

By proportion, this clone is medium-sized. V is TRBV20-1 and J is TRBJ2-1; tentatively, D is TRBD2 (5 bases). This CDR3 spans 12 amino acids. Germline loops: CDR1 DFQATT, CDR2 SNEGSKA (reference sequence). With 0 bases removed from V and 10 bases from J, the gap between germline ends came to 10 bases. CDR3 sequence (DNA): TGCAGTGCTAGAGATCGAGGGCGGGAGCAGTTCTTC. It encodes CSARDRGREQFF.

This clone rates as medium-sized. Possible read error: a much larger clone is one base away. The same CDR3 is also encoded by other DNA sequences in this sample. The genes are TRBV27 and TRBJ2-2; 11 nucleotides line up with TRBD2. The germline CDR1 and CDR2 sequences are MNHEY and SMNVEV (reference sequence). CDR3 size: 17 residues. After removal of 3 bases from V and 0 bases from J, the junction contained 3 bases not matched to a gene. In nucleotides, the CDR3 is TGTGCCAGCAGTTTGAAGGGACTAGCGGCGAACACCGGGGAGCTGTTTTTT. Translation gives CASSLKGLAANTGELFF.

In this sample, this clone turned up a few times. At one of its ends the junction is not consistent with the germline gene, which may arise from a read error. The chain employs TRBV7-8 and TRBJ1-4, with no clear D. Germline loops: CDR1 SGHVS, CDR2 FQNEAQ. CDR3 length equals 15 residues. The CDR3 loop reads CAGSLQRVGGEKLSF. The CDR3 bases are TGTGCCGGCAGCTTACAAAGGGTTGGTGGCGAAAAACTGTCTTTT.

This clone has only a few counts. The V call is TRBV6-6, the J call TRBJ2-7, with 8 positions matching TRBD2. V lost 5 bases, J lost 5 bases, and 14 bases stayed unmatched. The CDR3 has 16 residues. Per the germline V gene, CDR1 is MNHNY and CDR2 is SVGAGI (reference sequence). CDR3 region: CASSTPSGYVGHEQYF. The CDR3, as DNA: TGTGCCAGCAGTACTCCTAGCGGGTACGTTGGCCACGAGCAGTACTTC.

This clone was recorded once. V is TRBV10-1 and J is TRBJ2-1; TRBD2 agrees at 11 bases. The CDR3 length is 13 residues. The V segment lost 10 bases and the J segment 6 bases; nucleotides outside the gene matches: 5. Germline loops: CDR1 WNHNN, CDR2 SYGVQD (reference sequence). CDR3 sequence (DNA): TGCGCCATCACAACTAGCGGGAGCAATGAGCAGTTCTTC. Its protein product is CAITTSGSNEQFF.

This clone is medium-sized. The chain couples TRBV9 to TRBJ2-1; D is ambiguous. V lost 0 bases and J 5 bases, leaving 12 bases between the germline ends. CDR1 is SGDLS and CDR2 is YYNGEE in the germline V gene. This CDR3 is 15 amino acids long. The CDR3, as DNA: TGTGCCAGCAGCGTAGTTCCAGTTGGGGACAATGAGCAGTTCTTC. It translates to CASSVVPVGDNEQFF.

The chain employs TRBV7-2 and TRBJ1-2, with 7 nucleotides matching TRBD1. The CDR3 is made up of 14 amino acids. The V gene's germline CDR1 is SGHTA and CDR2 FQGNSA. The junction had 9 bases not matched to a gene; V was cut back by 3 bases and J by 8 bases. This CDR3 reads CASSLYTGELGYTF. In DNA, the CDR3 is TGTGCCAGCAGCTTGTACACAGGGGAACTAGGCTACACCTTC.

This clone occurred a few times. The chain is built from TRBV27 and TRBJ2-2; weak D call: TRBD2 (7 bases). Between the trimmed V and J ends, which lost 7 bases and 0 bases, there was a span of 12 bases. This CDR3 spans 15 amino acids. Per the germline V gene, CDR1 is MNHEY and CDR2 is SMNVEV (reference sequence). DNA of the CDR3: TGTGCCAGCACCTTCGGGGGGCCGAACACCGGGGAGCTGTTTTTT. Its protein is CASTFGGPNTGELFF.

Many counts were recorded for this clone. This chain joins TRBV12-3 or TRBV12-4 and TRBJ2-1, with D uncertain. V was clipped by 4 bases and J by 6 bases, with 7 bases between them. The CDR3 covers 12 residues. In DNA, the CDR3 is TGTGCCAGCAGTTCGCCTTCCAATGAGCAGTTCTTC. Protein product: CASSSPSNEQFF.

This clone was detected only a few times. V usage is TRBV2 and J usage is TRBJ1-2, with 8 positions matching TRBD1. The CDR3 covers 13 residues. Germline CDR1 reads SNHLY; CDR2 reads FYNNEI. With V trimmed by 7 bases and J by 8 bases, 9 bases remained unmatched. CDR3 in DNA: TGTGCCAGCAAGGAGCAGGGGGCAGGCGGCTACACCTTC. Translation gives CASKEQGAGGYTF.

Judged by abundance, this clone is medium-sized (0.01 to 0.1%). The chain recombines TRBV25-1 with TRBJ2-7; D gene ambiguous. This CDR3 has 14 amino acids. Germline V lookup: CDR1 MGHDK, CDR2 SYGVNS. Trimming took off 1 base at V and 2 bases at J, with 9 bases between the two ends. For the CDR3, the DNA is TGTGCCAGCAGTGAATCCCCCCGTACCTACGAGCAGTACTTC. Translated, it gives CASSESPRTYEQYF.

This clone is categorized as medium-sized. The chain combines TRBV5-1 with TRBJ2-3, with TRBD1 matching over 10 bases. Germline CDR1 reads SGHRS; CDR2 reads YFSETQ. The CDR3 sequence is 15 residues long. Germline trimming cut 4 bases from V and 4 bases from J; bases unmatched to any gene: 6. DNA of the CDR3: TGCGCCAGCAGCACAGGACAGGGGGGGTCAGATACGCAGTATTTT. It translates to CASSTGQGGSDTQYF.

This chain uses TRBV7-2 with TRBJ1-1; unclear D gene. The CDR3 extends over 13 amino acids. CDR1 SGHTA and CDR2 FQGNSA come from the germline V gene. V was trimmed by 1 base and J by 0 bases, leaving 3 bases between them. The CDR3 DNA follows: TGTGCCAGCAGCTTAGAATTGAACACTGAAGCTTTCTTT. It yields the protein CASSLELNTEAFF.

This clone was counted between two and nine times. The chain carries TRBV12-3 or TRBV12-4 and TRBJ1-3, with D uncertain. Trimming removed 7 bases from V and 0 bases from J, with 13 bases in between. This CDR3 region has 15 residues. For the CDR3, the DNA is TGTGCCAGCAAAGAGAGGCAAACCTCTGGAAACACCATATATTTT. Amino acids: CASKERQTSGNTIYF.

This chain links TRBV6-6 with TRBJ1-5; TRBD1 might be the D (5 bases). The length of the CDR3 is 17 residues. Germline V gene data show CDR1 as MNHNY and CDR2 as SVGAGI (reference sequence). V lost 2 bases, J lost 5 bases, and 19 bases lay in between. This CDR3 is CASSYPHGGEGDQPQHF. CDR3 bases: TGTGCCAGCAGTTACCCCCACGGGGGGGAAGGCGATCAGCCCCAGCATTTT.

This clone was seen a few times. The chain links TRBV27 to TRBJ1-2; TRBD1 might be the D (5 bases). Trimming cost V 6 bases and J 4 bases, with 15 bases left between them. The CDR3 has 14 amino acids. CDR1 and CDR2 (germline): MNHEY, SMNVEV (reference sequence). As DNA, the CDR3 is TGTGCCAGCAGCAAATCGGGACGGATCTATGGCTACACCTTC. Its protein is CASSKSGRIYGYTF.

The V gene is TRBV11-2, the J gene TRBJ2-1; D may be TRBD2 (5 bases). This CDR3 region has 16 residues. Germline values: CDR1 SGHAT, CDR2 FQNNGV. Between the trimmed V and J ends, which lost 5 bases and 4 bases, there was a span of 18 bases. The chain's CDR3 is CASSPRASLSYNEQFF. For the CDR3, the DNA is TGTGCCAGCAGCCCCCGGGCTAGCTTGAGTTACAATGAGCAGTTCTTC. The variable domain in full, with the rest retrieved from reference TRBV11-2 and TRBJ2-1, is EAGVAQSPRYKIIEKRQSVAFWCNPISGHATLYWYQQILGQGPKLLIQFQNNGVVDDSQLPKDRFSAERLKGVDSTLKIQPAKLEDSAVYLCASSPRASLSYNEQFFGPGTRLTVL.